This T cell receptor (beta chain) stems from a study of neoadjuvant anti-PD-1 for oral cavity cancer. Study information: Patients without progression got a fourth dose around day 43.

This CDR3 comprises 15 residues. Between the trimmed V and J ends, which lost 2 bases and 5 bases, there was a span of 13 bases. Germline loops: CDR1 WNHNN, CDR2 SYGVQD (reference sequence). The assay was immunoSEQ multiplex PCR, and TCRdb's table has in-frame clones only and misses some. The data contain some 70,000 clones, 85% of them singletons. Turning to this clone: The antigen is unknown.

Study results and limitations: TCR analyses covered only three patients per response group.

The time point was: after neoadjuvant nivolumab, at surgical resection. Patients had HPV-negative, locally advanced oral cavity squamous cell carcinoma. PBMCs were not maintained or expanded in culture before analysis. The origin of this receptor is a person aged 35 to 85 with oral cavity squamous cell carcinoma. The input for sequencing was PBMCs, taken after nivolumab (anti-PD-1) treatment. The chain employs TRBV10-1 and TRBJ2-1; D gene ambiguous. CDR3 nucleotide sequence: TGCGCCAGCAGTGAGGGATCCTCCGTTAACAATGAGCAGTTCTTC. Translating gives CASSEGSSVNNEQFF.